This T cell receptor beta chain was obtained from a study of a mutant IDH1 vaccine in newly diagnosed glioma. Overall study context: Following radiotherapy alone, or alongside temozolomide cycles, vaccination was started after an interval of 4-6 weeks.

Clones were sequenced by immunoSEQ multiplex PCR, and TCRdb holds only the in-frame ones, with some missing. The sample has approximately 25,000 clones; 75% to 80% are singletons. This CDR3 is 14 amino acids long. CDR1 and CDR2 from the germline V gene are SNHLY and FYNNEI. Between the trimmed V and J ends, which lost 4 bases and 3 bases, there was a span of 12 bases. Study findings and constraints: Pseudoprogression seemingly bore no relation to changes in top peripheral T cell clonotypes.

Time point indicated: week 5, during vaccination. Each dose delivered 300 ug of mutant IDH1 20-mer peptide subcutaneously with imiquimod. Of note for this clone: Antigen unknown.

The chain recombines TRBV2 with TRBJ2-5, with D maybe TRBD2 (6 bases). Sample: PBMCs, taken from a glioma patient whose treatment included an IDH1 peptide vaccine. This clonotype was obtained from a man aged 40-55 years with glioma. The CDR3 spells CASSAGLAKETQYF. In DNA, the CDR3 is TGTGCCAGCAGTGCGGGGCTAGCGAAAGAGACCCAGTACTTC. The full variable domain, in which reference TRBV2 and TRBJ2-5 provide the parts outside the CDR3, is EPEVTQTPSHQVTQMGQEVILRCVPISNHLYFYWYRQILGQKVEFLVSFYNNEISEKSEIFDDQFSVERPDGSNFTLKIRSTKLEDSAMYFCASSAGLAKETQYFGPGTRLLVL.